This entry is about one TCR beta chain. Its antigen remains unidentified. The data are from a study of shared clonotypes between healthy human individuals. Study-level points and caveats: Among several donors, about 5% of naive CD4 clonotypes were found in common. In general, naive subsets displayed greater estimated richness than memory subsets did.

The material for each subset, its genomic DNA, was split evenly across several immunoSEQ plates. Some clones are missing from TCRdb's copy, which holds only in-frame ones; the method was immunoSEQ multiplex PCR. This table has about 820,000 clones, nearly 95% appearing once. CD45RO-negative cells were positively selected for CCR7, leaving out terminally differentiated effector memory CD45RA+ cells. The clonotype was recovered from a man aged 25 to 40 in good health. The sequencing input was naive CD8+ T cells sorted from blood.

DNA for the CDR3: TGTGCCAGCAGTTACGGGACAGGGGGCAGTGAGCAGTACTTC. This sequence encodes CASSYGTGGSEQYF. The rearrangement uses TRBV6-5 and TRBJ2-7; 12 nucleotides align to TRBD1. V lost 2 bases to trimming and J lost 7 bases; unmatched junction nucleotides: 3. CDR3 length equals 14 residues. Germline V lookup: CDR1 MNHEY, CDR2 SVGAGI.